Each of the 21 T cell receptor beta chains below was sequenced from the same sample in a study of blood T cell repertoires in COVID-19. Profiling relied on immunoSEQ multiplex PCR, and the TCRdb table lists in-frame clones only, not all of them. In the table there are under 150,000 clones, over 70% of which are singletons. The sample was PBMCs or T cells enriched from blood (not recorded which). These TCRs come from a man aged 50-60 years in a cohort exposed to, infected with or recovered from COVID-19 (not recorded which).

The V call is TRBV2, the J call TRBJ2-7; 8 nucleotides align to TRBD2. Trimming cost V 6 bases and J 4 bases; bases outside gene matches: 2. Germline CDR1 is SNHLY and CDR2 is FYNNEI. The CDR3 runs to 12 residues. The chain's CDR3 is CASRLAEYEQYF. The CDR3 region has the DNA TGTGCCAGCAGACTAGCGGAATACGAGCAGTACTTC.

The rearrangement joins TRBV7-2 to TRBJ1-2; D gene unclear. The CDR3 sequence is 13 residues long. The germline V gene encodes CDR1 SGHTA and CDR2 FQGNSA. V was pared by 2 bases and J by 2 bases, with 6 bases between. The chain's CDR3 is CASSLRGNYGYTF. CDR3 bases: TGTGCCAGCAGCTTAAGAGGGAACTATGGCTACACCTTC.

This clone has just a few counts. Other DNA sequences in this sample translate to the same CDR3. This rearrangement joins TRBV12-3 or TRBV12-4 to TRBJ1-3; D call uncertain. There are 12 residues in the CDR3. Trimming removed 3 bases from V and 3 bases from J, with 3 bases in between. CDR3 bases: TGTGCCAGCAGTTTGAGTGGAAACACCATATATTTT. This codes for CASSLSGNTIYF.

This chain's CDR3 is CAIRRGYYNEQFF. The DNA for the CDR3 is TGTGCCATCCGCAGGGGGTACTACAATGAGCAGTTCTTC. The chain has TRBV28 and TRBJ2-1, with 7 bases identical to TRBD1. V gave up 10 bases and J gave up 3 bases; unmatched junction bases: 6. From germline, CDR1 is MDHEN and CDR2 SYDVKM. CDR3 length: 13 amino acids.

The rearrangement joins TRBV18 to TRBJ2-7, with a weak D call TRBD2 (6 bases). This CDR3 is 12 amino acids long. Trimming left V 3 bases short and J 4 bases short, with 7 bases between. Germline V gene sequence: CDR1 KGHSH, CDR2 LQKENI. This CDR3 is CASSPGGYEQYF. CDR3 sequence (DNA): TGTGCCAGCTCACCGGGGGGATACGAGCAGTACTTC.

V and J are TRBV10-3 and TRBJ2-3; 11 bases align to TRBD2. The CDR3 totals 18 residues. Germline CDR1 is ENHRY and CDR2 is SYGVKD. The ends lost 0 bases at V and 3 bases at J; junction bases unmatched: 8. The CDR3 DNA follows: TGTGCCATCAGTGAGTCGTTTGGTAGCGGGGGGGTTACAGATACGCAGTATTTT. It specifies CAISESFGSGGVTDTQYF.

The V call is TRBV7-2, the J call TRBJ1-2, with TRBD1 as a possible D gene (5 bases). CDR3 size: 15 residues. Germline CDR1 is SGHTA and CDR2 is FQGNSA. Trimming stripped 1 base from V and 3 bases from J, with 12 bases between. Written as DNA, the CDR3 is TGTGCCAGCAGCTTAGGGGGCGGGGTGGACTATGGCTACACCTTC. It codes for CASSLGGGVDYGYTF. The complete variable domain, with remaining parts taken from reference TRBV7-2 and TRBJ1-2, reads GAGVSQSPSNKVTEKGKDVELRCDPISGHTALYWYRQSLGQGLEFLIYFQGNSAPDKSGLPSDRFSAERTGGSVSTLTIQRTQQEDSAVYLCASSLGGGVDYGYTFGSGTRLTVV.

The CDR3 region is CASSPSAVQGDYGYTF. Written as DNA, the CDR3 is TGTGCCAGCTCACCTTCAGCGGTACAAGGTGACTATGGCTACACCTTC. This chain connects TRBV18 to TRBJ1-2; no reliable D call. From germline, CDR1 is KGHSH and CDR2 LQKENI. V was shortened by 3 bases and J by 3 bases, with 17 bases between the two germline ends. The length of the CDR3 is 16 residues.

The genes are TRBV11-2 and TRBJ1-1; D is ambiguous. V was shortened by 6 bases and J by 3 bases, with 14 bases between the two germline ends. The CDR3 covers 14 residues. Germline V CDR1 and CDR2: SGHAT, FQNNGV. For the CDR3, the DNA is TGTGCCAGCAGACCTCAGGCCTACGACACTGAAGCTTTCTTT. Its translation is CASRPQAYDTEAFF.

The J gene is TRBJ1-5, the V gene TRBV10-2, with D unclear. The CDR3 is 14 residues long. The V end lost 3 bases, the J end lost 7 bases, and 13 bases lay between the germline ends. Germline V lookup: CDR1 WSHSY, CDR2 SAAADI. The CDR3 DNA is TGCGCCAGCAGTGAAAGCGGGCGTGGGCAGCCCCAGCATTTT. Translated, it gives CASSESGRGQPQHF.

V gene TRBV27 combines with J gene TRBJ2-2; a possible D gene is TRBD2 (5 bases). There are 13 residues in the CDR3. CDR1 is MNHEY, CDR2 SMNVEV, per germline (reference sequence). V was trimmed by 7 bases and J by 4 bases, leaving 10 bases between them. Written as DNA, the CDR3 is TGTGCCAGCAACCGGGCGGGCACCGGGGAGCTGTTTTTT. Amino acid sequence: CASNRAGTGELFF.

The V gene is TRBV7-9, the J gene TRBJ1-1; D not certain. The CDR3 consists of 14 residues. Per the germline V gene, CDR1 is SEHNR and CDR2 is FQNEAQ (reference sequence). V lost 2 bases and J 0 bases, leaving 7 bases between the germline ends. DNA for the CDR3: TGTGCCAGCAGCTTATACACAGTGAACACTGAAGCTTTCTTT. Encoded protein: CASSLYTVNTEAFF. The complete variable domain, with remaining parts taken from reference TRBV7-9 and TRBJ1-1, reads DTGVSQNPRHKITKRGQNVTFRCDPISEHNRLYWYRQTLGQGPEFLTYFQNEAQLEKSRLLSDRFSAERPKGSFSTLEIQRTEQGDSAMYLCASSLYTVNTEAFFGQGTRLTVV.

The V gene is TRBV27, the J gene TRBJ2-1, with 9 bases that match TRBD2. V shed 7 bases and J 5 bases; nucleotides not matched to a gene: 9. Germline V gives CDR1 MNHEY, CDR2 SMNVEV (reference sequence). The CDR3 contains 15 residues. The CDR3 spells CASTIGLAGNNEQFF. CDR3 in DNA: TGTGCCAGCACCATAGGCCTAGCGGGAAACAATGAGCAGTTCTTC.

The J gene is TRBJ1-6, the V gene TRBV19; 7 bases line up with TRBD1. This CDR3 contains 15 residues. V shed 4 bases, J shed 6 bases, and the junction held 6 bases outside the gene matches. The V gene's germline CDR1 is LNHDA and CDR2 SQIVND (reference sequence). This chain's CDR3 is CASSTSGTVNSPLHF. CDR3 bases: TGTGCCAGTAGTACGTCCGGGACAGTTAATTCACCCCTCCACTTT.

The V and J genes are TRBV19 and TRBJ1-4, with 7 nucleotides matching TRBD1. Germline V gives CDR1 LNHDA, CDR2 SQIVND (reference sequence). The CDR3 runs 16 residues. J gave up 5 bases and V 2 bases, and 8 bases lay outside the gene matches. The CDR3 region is CASSIHLGGQNEKLFF. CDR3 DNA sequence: TGTGCCAGTAGTATACACCTTGGGGGACAGAATGAAAAACTGTTTTTT.

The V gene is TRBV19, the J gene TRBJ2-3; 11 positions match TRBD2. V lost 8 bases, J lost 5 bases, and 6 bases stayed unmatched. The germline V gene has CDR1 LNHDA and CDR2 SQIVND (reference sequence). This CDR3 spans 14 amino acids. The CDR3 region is CASGNLAGGDTQYF. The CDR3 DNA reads TGTGCCAGTGGCAATCTAGCGGGAGGAGATACGCAGTATTTT.

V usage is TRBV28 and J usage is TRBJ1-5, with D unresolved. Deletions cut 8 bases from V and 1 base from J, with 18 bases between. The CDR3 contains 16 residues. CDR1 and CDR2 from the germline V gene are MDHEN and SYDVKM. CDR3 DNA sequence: TGTGCCAGCCTCAACCGAAAGGAGACGAGCAATCAGCCCCAGCATTTT. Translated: CASLNRKETSNQPQHF.

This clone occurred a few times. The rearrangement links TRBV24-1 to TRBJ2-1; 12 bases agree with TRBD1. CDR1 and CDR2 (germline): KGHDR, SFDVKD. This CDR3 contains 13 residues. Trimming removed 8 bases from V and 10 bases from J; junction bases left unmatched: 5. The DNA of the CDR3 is TGTGCCACCATGGGACAGGGGGCCCTCGAGCAGTTCTTC. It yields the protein CATMGQGALEQFF.

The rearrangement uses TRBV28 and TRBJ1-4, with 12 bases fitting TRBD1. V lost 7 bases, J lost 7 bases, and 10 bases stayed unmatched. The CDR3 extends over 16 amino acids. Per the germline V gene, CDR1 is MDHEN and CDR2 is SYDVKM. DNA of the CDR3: TGTGCCAGCAAACGCCCCAAGGGACAGGGGGCTGAAAAACTGTTTTTT. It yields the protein CASKRPKGQGAEKLFF.

Here the CDR3 DNA reads TGTGCCAGCAGTTTTCAGGCAGTTGAGAATGAGCAGTTCTTC. It encodes CASSFQAVENEQFF. The chain uses TRBV27 and TRBJ2-1; D is uncertain. Germline CDR1 reads MNHEY; CDR2 reads SMNVEV (reference sequence). Trimming pared 3 bases from V and 7 bases from J, leaving 13 bases between. CDR3 length equals 14 residues.

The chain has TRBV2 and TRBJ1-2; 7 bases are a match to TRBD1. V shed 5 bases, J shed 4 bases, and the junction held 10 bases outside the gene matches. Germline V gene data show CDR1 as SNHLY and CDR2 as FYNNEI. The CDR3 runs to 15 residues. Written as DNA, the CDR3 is TGTGCCAGCAGTCCCCGGACAGGTGGGTCCTATGGCTACACCTTC. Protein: CASSPRTGGSYGYTF.